This T cell receptor beta chain was sequenced for a study of regulatory T cells in long-lasting Graves disease. Looking at the study overall: Over 5 years on antithyroid drugs plus positive TSH receptor antibodies marked Graves' disease as persistent.

Trimming left V 1 base short and J 0 bases short, with 9 bases between. The CDR3 length is 15 residues. Germline CDR1 reads MDHEN; CDR2 reads SYDVKM. Investigators prepared the TCR beta libraries by applying iRepertoire HTBI primers and Arm-PCR of CDR3 regions. TCRdb reprocessed the multiplex PCR reads via MiXCR and lists one record per CDR3 protein. The data contain around 400,000 distinct CDR3 sequences, around 23% of them singletons. The table lists this clonotype with many counts. Stated time point: persistent/refractory GD, antithyroid drugs over 5 years with positive TRAb. RNA extracted from PBMCs served as the sequencing template. The guidelines of the American Thyroid Association were the basis for diagnosing Graves' disease.

This clonotype originated in a female donor with Graves disease. The chain uses TRBV28 and TRBJ1-2; a weak D match, TRBD1 (6 bases). The specimen was peripheral blood mononuclear cells (PBMCs), collected when the disease was refractory, from a patient treated with antithyroid drugs. CDR3 loop: CASSLYRVTNYGYTF. DNA for the CDR3: TGTGCCAGCAGTTTATACAGGGTGACTAACTATGGCTACACCTTC.